This T cell receptor beta chain was recorded in a study of blood T cell repertoires in COVID-19. Background on the study: Acute and convalescent COVID-19 samples came from the United States, Italy and Spain. Sample material is recorded as cDNA or gDNA derived from T cells, B-cell-depleted T cells, or PBMCs.

In the original workflow: Amplifying reference gene primers gave estimates of nucleated cell counts. Clones were sequenced by immunoSEQ multiplex PCR, and TCRdb holds only the in-frame ones, with some missing. From that table come the V and J calls and clone size; the DNA was used to work out D and trimming. This sample has 250,000 or so clones, with around 88% found just once. Unmatched junction bases numbered 4, after V lost 4 bases and J lost 10 bases. There are 12 residues in the CDR3. Germline V gives CDR1 SGHTA, CDR2 FQGNSA. Sequences were obtained from PBMCs or T cells enriched from blood (not recorded which). The V call is TRBV7-2, the J call TRBJ1-1; 9 nucleotides match TRBD1. This sequence was found in a woman in her forties or fifties who had recovered from COVID-19. The CDR3 region is CASSSPTGGAFF. In DNA form, the CDR3 reads TGTGCCAGCAGCTCACCGACAGGGGGAGCTTTCTTT.